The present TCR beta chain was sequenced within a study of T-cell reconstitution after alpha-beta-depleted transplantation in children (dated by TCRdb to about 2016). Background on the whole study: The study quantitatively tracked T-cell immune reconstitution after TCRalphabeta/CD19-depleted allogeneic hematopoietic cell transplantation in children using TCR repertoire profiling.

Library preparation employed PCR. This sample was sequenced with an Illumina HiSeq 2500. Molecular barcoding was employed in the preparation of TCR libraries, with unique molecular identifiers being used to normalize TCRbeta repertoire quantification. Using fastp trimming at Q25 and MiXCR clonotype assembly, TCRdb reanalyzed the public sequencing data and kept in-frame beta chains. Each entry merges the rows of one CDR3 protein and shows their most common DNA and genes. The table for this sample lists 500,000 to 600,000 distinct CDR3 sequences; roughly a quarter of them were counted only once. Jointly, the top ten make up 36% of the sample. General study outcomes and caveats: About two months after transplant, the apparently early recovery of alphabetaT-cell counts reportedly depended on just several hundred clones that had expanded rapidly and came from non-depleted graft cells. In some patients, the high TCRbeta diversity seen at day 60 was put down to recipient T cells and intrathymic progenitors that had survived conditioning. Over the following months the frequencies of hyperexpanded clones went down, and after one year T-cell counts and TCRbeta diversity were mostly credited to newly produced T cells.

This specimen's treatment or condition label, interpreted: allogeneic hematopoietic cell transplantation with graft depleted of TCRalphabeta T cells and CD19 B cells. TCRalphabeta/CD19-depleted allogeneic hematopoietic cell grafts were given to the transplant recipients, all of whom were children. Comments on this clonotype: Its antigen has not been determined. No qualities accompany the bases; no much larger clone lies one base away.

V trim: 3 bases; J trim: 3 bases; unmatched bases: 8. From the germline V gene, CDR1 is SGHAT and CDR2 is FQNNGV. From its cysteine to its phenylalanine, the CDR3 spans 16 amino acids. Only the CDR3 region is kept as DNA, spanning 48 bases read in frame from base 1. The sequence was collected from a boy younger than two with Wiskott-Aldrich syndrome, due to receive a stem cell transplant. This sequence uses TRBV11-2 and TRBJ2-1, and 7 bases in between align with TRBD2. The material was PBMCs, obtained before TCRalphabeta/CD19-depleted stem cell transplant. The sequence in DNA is TGTGCCAGCAGCTTCACTACTAGCGAACACTACAATGAGCAGTTCTTC. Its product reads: CASSFTTSEHYNEQFF.